The T cell receptor (beta chain) under discussion was sequenced for a study of blood T cell repertoires in COVID-19 (dated by TCRdb to about 2020). For the wider study: Samples covering the acute and convalescent phases of COVID-19 were provided by collaborators in the United States, Italy and Spain. The samples were drawn from the first 160 participants of the ongoing ImmuneRACE study and from over 950 subjects provided by 6 global collaborators. Where available, HLA class I and class II types were taken from metadata supplied by the sample provider and were not determined by assay-based typing. The material from the prospective study consisted of cDNA or gDNA derived from T cells, B-cell-depleted T cells, or PBMCs. The repertoires were released in a freely available public database intended as a resource for research on the immune response to SARS-CoV-2. Nearly every sample came with metadata listing a de-identified subject ID, COVID-19 status, age in years and sex. Deeply sampled blood TCRbeta repertoires from subjects exposed to, actively infected with, or recovered from COVID-19 were included in the dataset.

At one collaborating source in Seattle, patients were enrolled during active infection and were followed longitudinally through the course of disease. Whole blood was collected in K2EDTA tubes by collaborating institutions according to the institutions' own protocols. For TCRbeta analysis, collaborators shipped samples as frozen whole blood, isolated PBMCs, or DNA extracted from either of those sample types. Here is what the overall study found, with its caveats: How much clinical and demographic metadata was included differed by source and by participant, and the metadata was provided uncurated.

A note on this clone: Its antigen remains unidentified. No much larger clone is present one base from it, and per-base qualities are unavailable.

Clipping removes 0 bases from V and 4 bases from J, with 4 as the unmatched junction base count. Counted from cysteine to phenylalanine, this CDR3 has 14 amino acids. The only DNA kept is the CDR3, 42 bases in frame from the first base. CDR1 SQVTM and CDR2 ANQGSEA were looked up in the germline V gene. The immunoSEQ Assay, a bias-controlled multiplex PCR, was used to amplify TCRbeta CDR3 regions from genomic DNA. The original pipeline was this. Nucleated cell counts per sample were estimated from amplification of reference gene primers within the assay. To quantify the absolute abundance of each unique TCRbeta CDR3 rearrangement, sequence reads were collapsed and filtered. For each sample, productive Simpson clonality was calculated as the square root of Simpson's diversity index across productive rearrangements. TCRdb carries this immuneACCESS record with in-frame sequences only. Its versions omit some clonotypes, under half of them owing to an unresolved V gene in the studies checked, with the rest unexplained. That table gives V, J and clone size, and the DNA gave D and trimming. The table for this sample lists around 320,000 clones; roughly 91% of them were counted only once. Around 10% of the sample goes to the ten largest clones.

The chain couples TRBV29-1 to TRBJ1-1, with TRBD1 matching 8 junction bases. This TCR came from a woman younger than 45 with COVID-19, enrolled during active disease. Input material: peripheral blood. The DNA reads TGCAGCGTTGAAGACAGGGGGCCGGGCACTGAAGCTTTCTTT. It specifies CSVEDRGPGTEAFF.